The clone carrying this T cell receptor beta chain was seen only a few times. During its preparation, the TCRbeta library received unique molecular identifiers. TCRdb independently ran MiXCR on the PCR reads; one entry per CDR3 protein. The sample lists hundreds of thousands of distinct CDR3 sequences, approximately 32% occurring once. These data come from a study of T-cell reconstitution after alpha-beta-depleted transplantation in children. V lost 5 bases, J lost 1 base, and 6 bases stayed unmatched. Germline values: CDR1 LNHDA, CDR2 SQIVND (reference sequence). The CDR3 spans 16 residues. The clonotype was recovered from a human donor who donated a stem cell graft to a child with aplastic anemia. The chain carries TRBV19 and TRBJ2-1; 9 nucleotides agree with TRBD2. The sequencing here drew on PBMCs from the stem cell graft donor, taken from the stem cell graft. For the CDR3, the DNA is TGTGCCAGTAGTCCCCGACTAGCGGCTTCCTACAATGAGCAGTTCTTC. Its protein product is CASSPRLAASYNEQFF.